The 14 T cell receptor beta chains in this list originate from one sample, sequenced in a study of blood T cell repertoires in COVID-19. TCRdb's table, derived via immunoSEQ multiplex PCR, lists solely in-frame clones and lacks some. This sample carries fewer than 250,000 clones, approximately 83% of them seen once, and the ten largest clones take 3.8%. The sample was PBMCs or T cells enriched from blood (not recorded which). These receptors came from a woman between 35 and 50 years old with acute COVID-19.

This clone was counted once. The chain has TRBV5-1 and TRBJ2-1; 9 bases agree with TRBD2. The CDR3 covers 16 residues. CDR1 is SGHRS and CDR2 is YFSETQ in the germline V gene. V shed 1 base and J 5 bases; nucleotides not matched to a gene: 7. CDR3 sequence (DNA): TGCGCCAGCAGCTTGTATTTTCTAGCGGGAAACAATGAGCAGTTCTTC. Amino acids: CASSLYFLAGNNEQFF.

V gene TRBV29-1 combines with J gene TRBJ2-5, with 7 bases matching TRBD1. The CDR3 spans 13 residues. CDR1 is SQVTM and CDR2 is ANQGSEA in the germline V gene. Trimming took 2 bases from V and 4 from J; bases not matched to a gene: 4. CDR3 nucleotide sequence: TGCAGCGTTGAACGACAGGGTGGAGAGACCCAGTACTTC. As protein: CSVERQGGETQYF.

The CDR3 sequence is CASSVLPSADTQYF. Here the CDR3 DNA reads TGTGCCAGCAGCGTACTCCCTAGCGCAGATACGCAGTATTTT. This chain connects TRBV9 to TRBJ2-3, with a weak D call TRBD2 (6 bases). The CDR3 loop spans 14 amino acids. CDR1 and CDR2 (germline): SGDLS, YYNGEE. The V end was cut by 1 base, the J end by 4 bases, with 10 bases between.

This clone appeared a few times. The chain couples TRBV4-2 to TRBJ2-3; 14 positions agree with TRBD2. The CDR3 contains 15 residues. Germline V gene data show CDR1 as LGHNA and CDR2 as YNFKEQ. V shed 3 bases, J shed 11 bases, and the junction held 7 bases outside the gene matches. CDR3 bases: TGTGCCAGCAGCCAGGCCGGGACTAGCGGGGGACGGCAGTATTTT. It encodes CASSQAGTSGGRQYF.

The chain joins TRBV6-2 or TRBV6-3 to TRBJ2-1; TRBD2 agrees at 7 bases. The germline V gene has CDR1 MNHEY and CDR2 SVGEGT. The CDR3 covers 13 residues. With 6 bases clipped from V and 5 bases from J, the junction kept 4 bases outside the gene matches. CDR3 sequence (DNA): TGTGCCAGCAGCCCTAGCGGCAACAATGAGCAGTTCTTC. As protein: CASSPSGNNEQFF.

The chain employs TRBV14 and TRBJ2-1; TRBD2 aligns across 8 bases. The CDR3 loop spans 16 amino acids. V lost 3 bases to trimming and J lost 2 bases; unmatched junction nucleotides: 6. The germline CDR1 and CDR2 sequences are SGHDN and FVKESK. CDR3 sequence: CASSQTRLATYNEQFF. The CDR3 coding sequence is TGTGCCAGCAGCCAGACGAGACTAGCGACCTACAATGAGCAGTTCTTC. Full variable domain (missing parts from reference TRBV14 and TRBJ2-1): EAGVTQFPSHSVIEKGQTVTLRCDPISGHDNLYWYRRVMGKEIKFLLHFVKESKQDESGMPNNRFLAERTGGTYSTLKVQPAELEDSGVYFCASSQTRLATYNEQFFGPGTRLTVL.

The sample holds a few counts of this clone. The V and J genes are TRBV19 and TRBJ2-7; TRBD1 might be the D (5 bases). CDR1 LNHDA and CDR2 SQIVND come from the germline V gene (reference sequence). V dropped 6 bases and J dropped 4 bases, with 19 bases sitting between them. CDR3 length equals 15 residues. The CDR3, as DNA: TGTGCCAGTAGATTGCAGCCCTCAGGGCGGTACGAGCAGTACTTC. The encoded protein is CASRLQPSGRYEQYF. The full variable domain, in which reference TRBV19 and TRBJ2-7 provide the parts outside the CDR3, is DGGITQSPKYLFRKEGQNVTLSCEQNLNHDAMYWYRQDPGQGLRLIYYSQIVNDFQKGDIAEGYSVSREKKESFPLTVTSAQKNPTAFYLCASRLQPSGRYEQYFGPGTRLTVT.

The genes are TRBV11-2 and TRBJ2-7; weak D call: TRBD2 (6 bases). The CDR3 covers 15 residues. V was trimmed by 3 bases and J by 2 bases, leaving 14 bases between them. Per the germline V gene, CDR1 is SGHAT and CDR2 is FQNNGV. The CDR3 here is CASSFRDWEPYEQYF. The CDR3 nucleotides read TGTGCCAGCAGCTTCCGGGACTGGGAACCCTACGAGCAGTACTTC. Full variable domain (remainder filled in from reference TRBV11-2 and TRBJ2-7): EAGVAQSPRYKIIEKRQSVAFWCNPISGHATLYWYQQILGQGPKLLIQFQNNGVVDDSQLPKDRFSAERLKGVDSTLKIQPAKLEDSAVYLCASSFRDWEPYEQYFGPGTRLTVT.

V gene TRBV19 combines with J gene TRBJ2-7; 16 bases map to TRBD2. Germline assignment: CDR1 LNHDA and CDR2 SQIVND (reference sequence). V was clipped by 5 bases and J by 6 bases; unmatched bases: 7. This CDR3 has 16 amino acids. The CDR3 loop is CASSGGLAGGLAEQYF. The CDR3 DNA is TGTGCCAGTAGTGGGGGACTAGCGGGAGGGCTCGCCGAGCAGTACTTC.

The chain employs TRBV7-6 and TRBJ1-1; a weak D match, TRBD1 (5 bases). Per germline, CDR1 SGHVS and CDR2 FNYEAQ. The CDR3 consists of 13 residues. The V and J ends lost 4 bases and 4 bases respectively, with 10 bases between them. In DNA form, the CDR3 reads TGTGCCAGCAGCTACACAGGTTCCACTGAAGCTTTCTTT. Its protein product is CASSYTGSTEAFF.

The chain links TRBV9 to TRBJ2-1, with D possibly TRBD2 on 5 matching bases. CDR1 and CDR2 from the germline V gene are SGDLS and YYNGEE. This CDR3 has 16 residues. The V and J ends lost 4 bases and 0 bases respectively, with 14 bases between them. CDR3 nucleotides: TGTGCCAGCAGCCCGATAGCGCGAAGCTCCTACAATGAGCAGTTCTTC. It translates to CASSPIARSSYNEQFF.

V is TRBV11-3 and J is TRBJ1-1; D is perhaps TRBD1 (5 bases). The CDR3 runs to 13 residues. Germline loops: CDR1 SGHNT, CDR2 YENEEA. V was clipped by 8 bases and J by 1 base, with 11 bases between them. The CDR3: CASHRGTNTEAFF. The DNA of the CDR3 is TGTGCCAGCCATCGGGGGACGAACACTGAAGCTTTCTTT. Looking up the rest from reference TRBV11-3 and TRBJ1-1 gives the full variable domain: EAGVVQSPRYKIIEKKQPVAFWCNPISGHNTLYWYLQNLGQGPELLIRYENEEAVDDSQLPKDRFSAERLKGVDSTLKIQPAELGDSAVYLCASHRGTNTEAFFGQGTRLTVV.

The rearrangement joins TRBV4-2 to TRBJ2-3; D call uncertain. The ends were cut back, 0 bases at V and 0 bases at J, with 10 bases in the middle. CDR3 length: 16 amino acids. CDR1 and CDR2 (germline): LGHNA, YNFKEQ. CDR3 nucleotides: TGTGCCAGCAGCCAAGATCTCCTACTTAGCACAGATACGCAGTATTTT. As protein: CASSQDLLLSTDTQYF.

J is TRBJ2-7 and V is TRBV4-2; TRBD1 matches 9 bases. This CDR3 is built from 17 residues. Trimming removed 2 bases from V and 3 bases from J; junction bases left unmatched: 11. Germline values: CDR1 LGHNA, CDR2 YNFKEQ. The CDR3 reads CASSQTPPGTGFYEQYF. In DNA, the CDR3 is TGTGCCAGCAGCCAAACACCTCCCGGGACAGGGTTCTACGAGCAGTACTTC.